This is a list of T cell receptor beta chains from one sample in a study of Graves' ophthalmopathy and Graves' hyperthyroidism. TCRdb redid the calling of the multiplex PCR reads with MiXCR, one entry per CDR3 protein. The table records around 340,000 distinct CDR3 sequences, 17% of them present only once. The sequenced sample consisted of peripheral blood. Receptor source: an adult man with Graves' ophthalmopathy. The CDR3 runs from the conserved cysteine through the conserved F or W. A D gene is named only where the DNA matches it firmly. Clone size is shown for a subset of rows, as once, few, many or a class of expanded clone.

cdr3_aa: CASRKIETQYF
cdr3_nt: TGTGCCAGCAGAAAAATAGAGACCCAGTACTTC
d_call: NA
clone_size: many
v_call: TRBV6-2/TRBV6-3
j_call: TRBJ2-5

cdr3_aa: CASSLSGTGTSRGYTF
cdr3_nt: TGTGCCAGCAGTTTGTCAGGTACAGGGACGTCCCGCGGCTACACCTTC
d_call: NA
clone_size: NA
v_call: TRBV12-3/TRBV12-4
j_call: TRBJ1-2

cdr3_aa: CASYRVGDTEAFF
cdr3_nt: TGTGCCAGCTACAGGGTGGGGGACACTGAAGCTTTCTTT
d_call: NA
clone_size: NA
v_call: TRBV12-3/TRBV12-4
j_call: TRBJ1-1

cdr3_aa: CASKVGAMNQPRHF
cdr3_nt: TGTGCCAGTAAGGTGGGGGCTATGAATCAGCCCCGGCATTTT
d_call: NA
clone_size: many
v_call: TRBV19
j_call: TRBJ1-5

cdr3_aa: CSVVRDTEAFF
cdr3_nt: TGCAGCGTTGTGAGGGACACTGAAGCTTTCTTT
d_call: NA
clone_size: many
v_call: TRBV29-1
j_call: TRBJ1-1

cdr3_aa: CASGGGVPNTEAFF
cdr3_nt: TGTGCCAGCGGGGGTGGGGTCCCGAACACTGAAGCTTTCTTT
d_call: NA
clone_size: many
v_call: TRBV6-1
j_call: TRBJ1-1

cdr3_aa: CASSPNGQIQETQYF
cdr3_nt: TGTGCCAGCAGTCCGAATGGACAGATACAAGAGACCCAGTACTTC
d_call: NA
clone_size: NA
v_call: TRBV12-3/TRBV12-4
j_call: TRBJ2-5

cdr3_aa: CASSHGLTSWETQYF
cdr3_nt: TGCGCCAGCAGCCACGGTCTGACCTCATGGGAGACACAGTACTTC
d_call: NA
clone_size: NA
v_call: TRBV4-3
j_call: TRBJ2-5

cdr3_aa: CGSSPQYGGSAEAFF
cdr3_nt: TGTGGCAGCAGCCCGCAATACGGCGGGAGCGCTGAAGCTTTCTTT
d_call: NA
clone_size: NA
v_call: TRBV11-2
j_call: TRBJ1-1

cdr3_aa: CSASRLPGQGVEQYF
cdr3_nt: TGCAGTGCTAGTCGTCTACCGGGACAGGGAGTCGAGCAGTACTTC
d_call: TRBD1
clone_size: many
v_call: TRBV20-1
j_call: TRBJ2-7

cdr3_aa: CATSPTPDRGTEAFF
cdr3_nt: TGTGCCACCAGTCCAACCCCCGACAGGGGAACTGAAGCTTTCTTT
d_call: TRBD1
clone_size: NA
v_call: TRBV24-1
j_call: TRBJ1-1

cdr3_aa: CASSSGLAHTGELFF
cdr3_nt: TGTGCCAGCAGCTCTGGACTAGCGCACACCGGGGAGCTGTTTTTT
d_call: TRBD2
clone_size: many
v_call: TRBV7-3
j_call: TRBJ2-2

cdr3_aa: CASSSPGDYTEAFF
cdr3_nt: TGTGCCAGCAGTTCTCCTGGGGATTATACTGAAGCTTTCTTT
d_call: NA
clone_size: NA
v_call: TRBV28
j_call: TRBJ1-1

cdr3_aa: CASSLGLVGSGANVLTF
cdr3_nt: TGTGCCAGCAGCCTGGGACTGGTCGGTTCTGGGGCCAACGTCCTGACTTTC
d_call: NA
clone_size: many
v_call: TRBV14
j_call: TRBJ2-6

cdr3_aa: CSAREGELNTEAFF
cdr3_nt: TGCAGTGCTAGAGAGGGGGAGTTGAACACTGAAGCTTTCTTT
d_call: NA
clone_size: many
v_call: TRBV20-1
j_call: TRBJ1-1

cdr3_aa: CASTFGTGDIQYF
cdr3_nt: TGTGCCAGTACCTTTGGGACAGGGGACATTCAGTACTTC
d_call: TRBD1
clone_size: few
v_call: TRBV2
j_call: TRBJ2-4

cdr3_aa: CASSVGQGSRYGYTF
cdr3_nt: TGCGCCAGTAGCGTCGGACAGGGCTCGCGCTATGGCTACACCTTC
d_call: TRBD1
clone_size: many
v_call: TRBV5-1
j_call: TRBJ1-2

cdr3_aa: CASSADRAVNIQYF
cdr3_nt: TGTGCCAGCAGTGCTGACAGGGCGGTAAACATTCAGTACTTC
d_call: TRBD1
clone_size: many
v_call: TRBV12-3/TRBV12-4
j_call: TRBJ2-4

cdr3_aa: CASRMDRGNTIYF
cdr3_nt: TGTGCCAGCAGAATGGACAGAGGAAACACCATATATTTT
d_call: NA
clone_size: few
v_call: TRBV11-2
j_call: TRBJ1-3

cdr3_aa: CASIGTTANTEAFF
cdr3_nt: TGTGCCAGCATAGGGACGACAGCGAACACTGAAGCTTTCTTT
d_call: NA
clone_size: NA
v_call: TRBV28
j_call: TRBJ1-1

cdr3_aa: CASNPGQGVHEQYF
cdr3_nt: TGCGCCAGCAACCCGGGACAGGGGGTCCACGAGCAGTACTTC
d_call: TRBD1
clone_size: few
v_call: TRBV10-1
j_call: TRBJ2-7

cdr3_aa: CASSLVVASQETQYF
cdr3_nt: TGTGCCAGCAGCTTAGTGGTTGCCAGCCAAGAGACCCAGTACTTC
d_call: NA
clone_size: NA
v_call: TRBV7-2
j_call: TRBJ2-5

cdr3_aa: CASNKMSAGRETQYF
cdr3_nt: TGTGCCAGCAATAAAATGTCGGCAGGAAGAGAGACCCAGTACTTC
d_call: NA
clone_size: many
v_call: TRBV27
j_call: TRBJ2-5

cdr3_aa: CSASEWGERAQETQYF
cdr3_nt: TGCAGTGCTAGCGAGTGGGGGGAACGGGCACAAGAGACCCAGTACTTC
d_call: NA
clone_size: many
v_call: TRBV20-1
j_call: TRBJ2-5

cdr3_aa: CASSILGTLNTGELFF
cdr3_nt: TGTGCCAGTAGTATTCTGGGAACCTTGAACACCGGGGAGCTGTTTTTT
d_call: NA
clone_size: NA
v_call: TRBV19
j_call: TRBJ2-2

cdr3_aa: CASSLGAGANVLTF
cdr3_nt: TGTGCCAGCAGCTTAGGGGCTGGGGCCAACGTCCTGACTTTC
d_call: NA
clone_size: many
v_call: TRBV7-8
j_call: TRBJ2-6

cdr3_aa: CASSGDRYQPQHF
cdr3_nt: TGTGCCAGCAGCGGGGACAGGTATCAGCCCCAGCATTTT
d_call: TRBD1
clone_size: many
v_call: TRBV4-2
j_call: TRBJ1-5

cdr3_aa: CASSLTGVGELFF
cdr3_nt: TGTGCCAGCAGCCTCACAGGGGTCGGGGAGCTGTTTTTT
d_call: TRBD1
clone_size: many
v_call: TRBV12-3/TRBV12-4
j_call: TRBJ2-2

cdr3_aa: CASSYGQVSSYEQYF
cdr3_nt: TGTGCCAGCAGCTACGGACAGGTCAGCTCCTACGAGCAGTACTTC
d_call: TRBD1
clone_size: many
v_call: TRBV6-2/TRBV6-3
j_call: TRBJ2-7

cdr3_aa: CASSSGPFNYGYTF
cdr3_nt: TGTGCCAGCAGCTCTGGGCCTTTTAACTATGGCTACACCTTC
d_call: NA
clone_size: many
v_call: TRBV7-9
j_call: TRBJ1-2

cdr3_aa: CAIRRTGTGELFF
cdr3_nt: TGTGCCATCAGACGAACAGGGACCGGGGAGCTGTTTTTT
d_call: NA
clone_size: many
v_call: TRBV10-3
j_call: TRBJ2-2